This T cell receptor beta chain was retrieved from a study of blood T cell repertoires in COVID-19. In the original workflow: Amplified reference gene primers provided the basis for estimating nucleated cell counts. Data came from immunoSEQ multiplex PCR; TCRdb stores just in-frame clones and leaves some out. V and J calls and clone size follow that table, whereas D and trimming were derived from the DNA. In the table there are about 250,000 clones, 88% of which are singletons. The CDR3 totals 13 residues. The ends were cut back, 6 bases at V and 6 bases at J, with 14 bases in the middle. Germline CDR1 and CDR2: MNHEY and SMNVEV (reference sequence).

The chain has TRBV27 and TRBJ1-1; a possible D gene is TRBD1 (5 bases). Sequencing used peripheral blood. The sequence derives from an elderly man with acute or convalescent COVID-19. Here the CDR3 DNA reads TGTGCCAGCAGAAAGGACATCCTGGCTGAAGCTTTCTTT. Its translation: CASRKDILAEAFF.